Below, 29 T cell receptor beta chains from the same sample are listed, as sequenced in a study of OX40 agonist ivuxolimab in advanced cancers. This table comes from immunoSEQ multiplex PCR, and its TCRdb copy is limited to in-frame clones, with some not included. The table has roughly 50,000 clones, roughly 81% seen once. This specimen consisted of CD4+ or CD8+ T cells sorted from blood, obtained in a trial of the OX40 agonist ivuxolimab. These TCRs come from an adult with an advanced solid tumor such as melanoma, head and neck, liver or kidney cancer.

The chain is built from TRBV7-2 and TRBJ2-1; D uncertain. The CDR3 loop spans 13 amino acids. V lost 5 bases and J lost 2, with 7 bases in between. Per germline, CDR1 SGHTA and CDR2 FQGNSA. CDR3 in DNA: TGTGCCAGCAGCCCAACACCCTACAATGAGCAGTTCTTC. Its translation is CASSPTPYNEQFF.

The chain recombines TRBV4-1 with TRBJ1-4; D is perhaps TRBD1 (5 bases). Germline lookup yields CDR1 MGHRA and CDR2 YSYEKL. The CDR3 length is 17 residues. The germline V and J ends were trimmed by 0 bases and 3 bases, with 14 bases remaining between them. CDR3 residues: CASSQDSAGGANEKLFF. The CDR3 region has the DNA TGCGCCAGCAGCCAAGATTCGGCGGGAGGGGCTAATGAAAAACTGTTTTTT.

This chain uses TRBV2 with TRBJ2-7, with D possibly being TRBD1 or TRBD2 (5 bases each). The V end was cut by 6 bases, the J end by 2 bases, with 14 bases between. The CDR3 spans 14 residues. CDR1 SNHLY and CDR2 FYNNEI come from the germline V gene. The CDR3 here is CASSQTGAAYEQYF. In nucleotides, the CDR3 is TGTGCCAGCAGCCAAACCGGGGCCGCCTACGAGCAGTACTTC.

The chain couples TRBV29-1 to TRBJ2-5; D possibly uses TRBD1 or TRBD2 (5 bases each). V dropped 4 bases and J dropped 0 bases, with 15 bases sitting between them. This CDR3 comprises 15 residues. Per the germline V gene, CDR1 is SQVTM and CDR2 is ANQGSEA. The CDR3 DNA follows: TGCAGCGTTGTCTGGGGGACGGTGTACCAAGAGACCCAGTACTTC. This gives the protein CSVVWGTVYQETQYF.

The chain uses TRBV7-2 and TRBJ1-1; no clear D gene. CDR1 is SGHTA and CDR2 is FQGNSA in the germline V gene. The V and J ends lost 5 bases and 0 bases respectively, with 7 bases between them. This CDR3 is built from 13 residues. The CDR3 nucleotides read TGTGCCAGCAGCAGGAACATGAACACTGAAGCTTTCTTT. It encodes CASSRNMNTEAFF.

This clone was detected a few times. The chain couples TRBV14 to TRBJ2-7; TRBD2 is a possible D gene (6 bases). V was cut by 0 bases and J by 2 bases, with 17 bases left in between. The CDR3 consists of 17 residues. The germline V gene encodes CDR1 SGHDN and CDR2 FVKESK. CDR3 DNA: TGTGCCAGCAGCCAAGATATGGGGCGGGGAAGCCCCTACGAGCAGTACTTC. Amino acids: CASSQDMGRGSPYEQYF.

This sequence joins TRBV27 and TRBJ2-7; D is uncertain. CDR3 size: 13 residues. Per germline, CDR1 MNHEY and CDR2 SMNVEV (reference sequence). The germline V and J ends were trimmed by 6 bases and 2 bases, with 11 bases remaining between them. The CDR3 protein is CASRPTGPYEQYF. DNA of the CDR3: TGTGCCAGCAGGCCGACGGGCCCCTACGAGCAGTACTTC.

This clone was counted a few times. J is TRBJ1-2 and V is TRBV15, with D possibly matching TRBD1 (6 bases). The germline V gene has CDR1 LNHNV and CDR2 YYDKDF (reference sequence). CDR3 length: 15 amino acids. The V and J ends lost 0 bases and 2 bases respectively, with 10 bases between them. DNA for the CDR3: TGTGCCACCAGCAGAGAGCGCAGGGGAAACTATGGCTACACCTTC. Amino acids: CATSRERRGNYGYTF.

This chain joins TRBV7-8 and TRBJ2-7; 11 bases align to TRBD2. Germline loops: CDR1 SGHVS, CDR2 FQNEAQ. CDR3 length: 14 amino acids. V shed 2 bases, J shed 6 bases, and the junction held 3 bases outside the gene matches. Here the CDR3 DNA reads TGTGCCAGCAGCTTAAGGGGGACTAGCGGCGAGCAGTACTTC. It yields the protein CASSLRGTSGEQYF.

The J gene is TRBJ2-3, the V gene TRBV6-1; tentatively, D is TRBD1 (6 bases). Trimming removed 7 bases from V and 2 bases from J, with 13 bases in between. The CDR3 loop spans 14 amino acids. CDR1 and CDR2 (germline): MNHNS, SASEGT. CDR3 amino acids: CASTKGVITDTQYF. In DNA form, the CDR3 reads TGTGCCAGCACGAAGGGGGTTATCACAGATACGCAGTATTTT.

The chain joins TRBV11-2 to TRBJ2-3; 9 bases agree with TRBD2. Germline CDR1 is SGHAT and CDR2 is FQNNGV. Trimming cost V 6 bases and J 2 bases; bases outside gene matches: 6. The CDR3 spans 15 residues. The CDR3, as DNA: TGTGCCAGCAGACGAGCGGGAGGATACACAGATACGCAGTATTTT. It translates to CASRRAGGYTDTQYF.

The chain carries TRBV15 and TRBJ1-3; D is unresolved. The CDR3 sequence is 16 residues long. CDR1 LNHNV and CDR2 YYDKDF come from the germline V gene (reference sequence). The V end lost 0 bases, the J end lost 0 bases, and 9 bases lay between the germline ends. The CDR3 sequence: CATSRDPTNSGNTIYF. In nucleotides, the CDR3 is TGTGCCACCAGCAGAGACCCCACAAACTCTGGAAACACCATATATTTT. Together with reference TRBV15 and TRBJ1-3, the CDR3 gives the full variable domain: DAMVIQNPRYQVTQFGKPVTLSCSQTLNHNVMYWYQQKSSQAPKLLFHYYDKDFNNEADTPDNFQSRRPNTSFCFLDIRSPGLGDTAMYLCATSRDPTNSGNTIYFGEGSWLTVV.

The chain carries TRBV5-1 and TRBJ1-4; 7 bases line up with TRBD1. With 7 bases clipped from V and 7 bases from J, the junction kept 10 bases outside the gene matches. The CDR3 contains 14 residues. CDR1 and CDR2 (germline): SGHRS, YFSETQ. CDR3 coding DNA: TGCGCCAGCGAATCCAAGGGGGCAAGTGAAAAACTGTTTTTT. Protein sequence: CASESKGASEKLFF.

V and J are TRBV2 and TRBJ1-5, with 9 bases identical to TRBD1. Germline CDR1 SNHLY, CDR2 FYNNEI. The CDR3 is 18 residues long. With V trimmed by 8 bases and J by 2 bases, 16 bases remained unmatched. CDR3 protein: CASGFPGQGGLGNQPQHF. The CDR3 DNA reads TGTGCCAGCGGATTCCCGGGACAGGGAGGTCTAGGCAATCAGCCCCAGCATTTT.

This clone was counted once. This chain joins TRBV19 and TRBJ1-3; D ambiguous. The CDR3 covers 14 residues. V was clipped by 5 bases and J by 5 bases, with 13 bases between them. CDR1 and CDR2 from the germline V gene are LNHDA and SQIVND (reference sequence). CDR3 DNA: TGTGCCAGTAGTTTTGCGGACGGCCGAAACACCATATATTTT. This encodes CASSFADGRNTIYF.

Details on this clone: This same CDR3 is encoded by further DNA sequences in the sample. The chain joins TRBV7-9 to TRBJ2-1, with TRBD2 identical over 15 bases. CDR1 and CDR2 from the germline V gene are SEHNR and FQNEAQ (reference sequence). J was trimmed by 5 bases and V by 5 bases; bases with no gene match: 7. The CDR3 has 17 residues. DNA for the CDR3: TGTGCCAGCAGCGGGACTAGCGGGAGGTGGAATGACAATGAGCAGTTCTTC. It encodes CASSGTSGRWNDNEQFF.

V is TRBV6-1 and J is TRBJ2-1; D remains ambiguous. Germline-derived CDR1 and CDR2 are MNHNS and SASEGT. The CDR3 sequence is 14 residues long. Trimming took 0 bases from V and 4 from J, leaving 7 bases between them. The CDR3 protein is CASSEATLYNEQFF. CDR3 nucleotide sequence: TGTGCCAGCAGTGAAGCTACCCTATACAATGAGCAGTTCTTC.

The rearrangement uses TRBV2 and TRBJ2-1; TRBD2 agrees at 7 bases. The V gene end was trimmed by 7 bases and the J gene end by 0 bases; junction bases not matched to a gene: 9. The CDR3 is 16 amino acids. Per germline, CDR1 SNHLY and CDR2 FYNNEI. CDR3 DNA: TGTGCCAGCAACAGACTAGCTGCGAGCTCCTACAATGAGCAGTTCTTC. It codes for CASNRLAASSYNEQFF.

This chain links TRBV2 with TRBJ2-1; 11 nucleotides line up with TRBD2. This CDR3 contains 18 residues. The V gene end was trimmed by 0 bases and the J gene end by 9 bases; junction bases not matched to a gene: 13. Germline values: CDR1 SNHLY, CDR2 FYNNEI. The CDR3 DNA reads TGTGCCAGCAGTGAAGCCGGCGGCTTACTAGCGGGAGTGTCTGAGCAGTTCTTC. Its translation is CASSEAGGLLAGVSEQFF.

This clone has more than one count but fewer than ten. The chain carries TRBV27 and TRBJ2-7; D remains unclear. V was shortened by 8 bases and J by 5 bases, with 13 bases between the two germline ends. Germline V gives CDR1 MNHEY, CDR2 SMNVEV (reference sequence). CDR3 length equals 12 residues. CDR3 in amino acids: CASSPLGNEQYF. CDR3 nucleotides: TGTGCCAGCTCTCCTCTAGGGAACGAGCAGTACTTC.

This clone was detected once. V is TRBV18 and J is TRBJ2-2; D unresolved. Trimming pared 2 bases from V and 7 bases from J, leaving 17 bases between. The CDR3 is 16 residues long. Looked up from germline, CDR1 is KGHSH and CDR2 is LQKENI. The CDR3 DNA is TGTGCCAGCTCACCATTAGATCCTAGTTTCAACGGGGAGCTGTTTTTT. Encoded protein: CASSPLDPSFNGELFF.

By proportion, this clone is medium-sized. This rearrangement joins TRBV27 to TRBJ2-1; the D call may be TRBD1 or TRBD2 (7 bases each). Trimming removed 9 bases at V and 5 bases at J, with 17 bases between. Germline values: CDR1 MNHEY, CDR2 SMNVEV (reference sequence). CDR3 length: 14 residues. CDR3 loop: CASQHQGGHNEQFF. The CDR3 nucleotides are TGTGCCAGTCAACACCAGGGGGGGCACAATGAGCAGTTCTTC.

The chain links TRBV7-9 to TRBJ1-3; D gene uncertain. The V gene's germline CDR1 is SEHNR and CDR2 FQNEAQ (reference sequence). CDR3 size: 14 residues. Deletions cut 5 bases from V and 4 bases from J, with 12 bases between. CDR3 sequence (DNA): TGTGCCAGCAGCCCATCCCTGGGGGGAAACACCATATATTTT. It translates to CASSPSLGGNTIYF. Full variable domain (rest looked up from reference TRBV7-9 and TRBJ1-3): DTGVSQNPRHKITKRGQNVTFRCDPISEHNRLYWYRQTLGQGPEFLTYFQNEAQLEKSRLLSDRFSAERPKGSFSTLEIQRTEQGDSAMYLCASSPSLGGNTIYFGEGSWLTVV.

CDR3 amino acids: CASSPPGGSDYEQYF. Written as DNA, the CDR3 is TGTGCCAGCAGCCCGCCCGGCGGGAGTGACTACGAGCAGTACTTC. V gene TRBV7-9 combines with J gene TRBJ2-7; 7 bases align to TRBD2. CDR1 is SEHNR, CDR2 FQNEAQ, per germline (reference sequence). J gave up 3 bases and V 5 bases, and 10 bases lay outside the gene matches. This CDR3 contains 15 residues. Full variable domain (outside the CDR3, taken from reference TRBV7-9 and TRBJ2-7): DTGVSQNPRHKITKRGQNVTFRCDPISEHNRLYWYRQTLGQGPEFLTYFQNEAQLEKSRLLSDRFSAERPKGSFSTLEIQRTEQGDSAMYLCASSPPGGSDYEQYFGPGTRLTVT.

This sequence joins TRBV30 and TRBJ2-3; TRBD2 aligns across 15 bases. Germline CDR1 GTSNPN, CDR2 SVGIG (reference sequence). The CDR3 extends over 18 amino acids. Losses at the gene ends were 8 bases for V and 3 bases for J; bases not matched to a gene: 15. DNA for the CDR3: TGTGCCCTAGGGACTAGCGGGAGGATGAGGAGGGGTACAGATACGCAGTATTTT. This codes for CALGTSGRMRRGTDTQYF.

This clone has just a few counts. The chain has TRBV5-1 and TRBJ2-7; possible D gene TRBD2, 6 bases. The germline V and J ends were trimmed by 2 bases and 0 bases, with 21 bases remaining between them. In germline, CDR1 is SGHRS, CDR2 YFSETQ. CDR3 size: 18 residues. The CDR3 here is CASSLRLATAINSYEQYF. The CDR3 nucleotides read TGCGCCAGCAGCTTACGCCTAGCGACCGCAATCAACTCCTACGAGCAGTACTTC. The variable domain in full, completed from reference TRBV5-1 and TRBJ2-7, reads KAGVTQTPRYLIKTRGQQVTLSCSPISGHRSVSWYQQTPGQGLQFLFEYFSETQRNKGNFPGRFSGRQFSNSRSEMNVSTLELGDSALYLCASSLRLATAINSYEQYFGPGTRLTVT.

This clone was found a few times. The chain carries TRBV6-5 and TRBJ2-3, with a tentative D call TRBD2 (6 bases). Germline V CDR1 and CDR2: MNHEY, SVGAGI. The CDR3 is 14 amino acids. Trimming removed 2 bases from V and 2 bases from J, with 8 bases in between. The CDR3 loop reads CASSYGGFTDTQYF. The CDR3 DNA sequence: TGTGCCAGCAGTTACGGGGGGTTCACAGATACGCAGTATTTT.

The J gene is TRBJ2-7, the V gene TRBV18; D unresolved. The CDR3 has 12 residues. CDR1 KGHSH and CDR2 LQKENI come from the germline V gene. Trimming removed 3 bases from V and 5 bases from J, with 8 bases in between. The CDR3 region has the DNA TGTGCCAGCTCACCTTCTGGGGACGAGCAGTACTTC. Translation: CASSPSGDEQYF.

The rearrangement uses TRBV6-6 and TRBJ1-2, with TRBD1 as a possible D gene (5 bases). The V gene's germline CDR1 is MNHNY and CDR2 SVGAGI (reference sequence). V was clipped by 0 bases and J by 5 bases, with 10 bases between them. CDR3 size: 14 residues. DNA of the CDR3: TGTGCCAGCAGTTACTCTGGGGGTTTGTATGGCTACACCTTC. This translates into CASSYSGGLYGYTF.